This TCR beta chain was captured by sequencing in a study of cytomegalovirus exposure and HLA in healthy donors. Study summary: The 100 million to 140 million unique TCR beta sequences, from approximately 170 million T cells, were found by an earlier analysis.

General study points: An analysis was carried out at a later point. It showed that HLA-associated TCR beta chains were more clonally expanded than equally common non-associated chains.

A note on this clone: Antigen: not known.

Germline values: CDR1 SGHVS, CDR2 FQNEAQ. V was trimmed by 3 bases and J by 6 bases, leaving 15 bases between them. The CDR3 contains 15 residues. Primers for the PCR totalled 60 Vbeta and 13 Jbeta. Assay: immunoSEQ multiplex PCR; the TCRdb copy retains only in-frame clones and omits some. The data contain 150,000 to 200,000 clones, roughly 76% of them seen just once; the ten biggest clones take up roughly 13%. The TCR originated in a woman between 50 and 59 years old in good health and CMV-seronegative. The chain uses TRBV7-8 and TRBJ2-1; tentatively, D is TRBD2 (7 bases). Sequenced material: PBMCs. The CDR3 nucleotides are TGTGCCAGCAGCTTCAGGGGAGGGCCGCGCAATGAGCAGTTCTTC. As protein: CASSFRGGPRNEQFF.